This is a list of T cell receptor beta chains from one sample in a study of cytomegalovirus exposure and HLA in healthy donors. Sequenced by immunoSEQ multiplex PCR; TCRdb stores in-frame clones only, minus some. The sample has about 65,000 clones, almost 80% seen once. Sequencing was done on a sample of PBMCs. The receptors come from a girl aged 10-17 years in good health and CMV-seropositive. CDR3s include the opening cysteine and the closing phenylalanine or tryptophan. Each record gives: clone size, V gene, CDR3 length, J gene, D gene, CDR3 protein, CDR3 DNA. The D gene is left open where the match is weak. Clone size is shown for a subset of rows, as once, few, many or a class of expanded clone.

clone size: -; V gene: TRBV7-9; CDR3 length: 14; J gene: TRBJ1-1; D gene: -; CDR3 protein: CASSNRGIALEAFF; CDR3 DNA: TGTGCCAGCAGCAATAGGGGGATAGCCCTCGAAGCTTTCTTT
clone size: -; V gene: TRBV7-9; CDR3 length: 15; J gene: TRBJ1-6; D gene: -; CDR3 protein: CASSLWSSYNSPLHF; CDR3 DNA: TGTGCCAGCAGCTTATGGAGCTCCTATAATTCACCCCTCCACTTT
clone size: -; V gene: TRBV5-1; CDR3 length: 15; J gene: TRBJ1-1; D gene: TRBD1; CDR3 protein: CASSPNRGREAEAFF; CDR3 DNA: TGCGCCAGCAGCCCAAACAGGGGGCGCGAGGCTGAAGCTTTCTTT
clone size: -; V gene: TRBV5-1; CDR3 length: 15; J gene: TRBJ1-2; D gene: -; CDR3 protein: CASSLEFRGAGGYTF; CDR3 DNA: TGCGCCAGCAGCTTGGAATTCCGGGGGGCAGGGGGCTACACCTTC
clone size: -; V gene: TRBV6-1; CDR3 length: 15; J gene: TRBJ1-5; D gene: TRBD1; CDR3 protein: CASSEGTGGNQPQHF; CDR3 DNA: TGTGCCAGCAGTGAGGGGACAGGGGGCAATCAGCCCCAGCATTTT
clone size: few; V gene: TRBV19; CDR3 length: 16; J gene: TRBJ2-3; D gene: -; CDR3 protein: CASSIDDSRYTDTQYF; CDR3 DNA: TGTGCCAGTAGTATTGATGACTCTCGGTACACAGATACGCAGTATTTT
clone size: -; V gene: TRBV7-9; CDR3 length: 17; J gene: TRBJ2-5; D gene: TRBD1; CDR3 protein: CASSPIPGTGIEETQYF; CDR3 DNA: TGTGCCAGCAGCCCAATTCCCGGGACAGGGATCGAAGAGACCCAGTACTTC
clone size: -; V gene: TRBV29-1; CDR3 length: 11; J gene: TRBJ1-1; D gene: -; CDR3 protein: CSVARHIEAFF; CDR3 DNA: TGCAGCGTCGCCCGACATATTGAAGCTTTCTTT
clone size: -; V gene: TRBV10-3; CDR3 length: 15; J gene: TRBJ2-2; D gene: TRBD1; CDR3 protein: CAIGPGQDPTGELFF; CDR3 DNA: TGTGCCATCGGCCCGGGACAGGACCCCACCGGGGAGCTGTTTTTT
clone size: -; V gene: TRBV30; CDR3 length: 15; J gene: TRBJ2-1; D gene: TRBD1; CDR3 protein: CAWSHKGQGYNEQFF; CDR3 DNA: TGTGCCTGGAGCCACAAGGGACAGGGGTACAATGAGCAGTTCTTC
clone size: -; V gene: TRBV18; CDR3 length: 13; J gene: TRBJ1-2; D gene: TRBD1; CDR3 protein: CASSPGQGDGYTF; CDR3 DNA: TGTGCCAGCTCACCGGGACAGGGGGACGGCTACACCTTC
clone size: -; V gene: TRBV5-1; CDR3 length: 17; J gene: TRBJ2-1; D gene: TRBD2; CDR3 protein: CASSWRWTSGINNEQFF; CDR3 DNA: TGCGCCAGCAGCTGGCGGTGGACTAGCGGGATTAACAATGAGCAGTTCTTC
clone size: few; V gene: TRBV28; CDR3 length: 14; J gene: TRBJ1-2; D gene: TRBD1; CDR3 protein: CASSARQGLYGYTF; CDR3 DNA: TGTGCCAGCAGTGCACGACAGGGACTCTATGGCTACACCTTC
clone size: -; V gene: TRBV19; CDR3 length: 14; J gene: TRBJ2-7; D gene: TRBD1; CDR3 protein: CASTGTGNPYEQYF; CDR3 DNA: TGTGCCAGCACCGGGACAGGGAACCCCTACGAGCAGTACTTC
clone size: few; V gene: TRBV9; CDR3 length: 14; J gene: TRBJ2-3; D gene: -; CDR3 protein: CASSVQGREDTQYF; CDR3 DNA: TGTGCCAGCAGCGTTCAGGGAAGAGAAGATACGCAGTATTTT
clone size: -; V gene: TRBV7-2; CDR3 length: 15; J gene: TRBJ2-5; D gene: TRBD1; CDR3 protein: CASSLAGQVQETQYF; CDR3 DNA: TGTGCCAGCAGCTTAGCAGGACAGGTCCAAGAGACCCAGTACTTC
clone size: -; V gene: TRBV19; CDR3 length: 12; J gene: TRBJ2-4; D gene: -; CDR3 protein: CASSTPGRIQYF; CDR3 DNA: TGTGCCAGTAGTACCCCAGGTCGGATTCAGTACTTC
clone size: -; V gene: TRBV7-9; CDR3 length: 15; J gene: TRBJ1-6; D gene: TRBD1; CDR3 protein: CASTEAGTANSPLHF; CDR3 DNA: TGTGCCAGCACCGAAGCCGGGACAGCCAATTCACCCCTCCACTTT
clone size: few; V gene: TRBV5-4; CDR3 length: 13; J gene: TRBJ2-5; D gene: -; CDR3 protein: CASSFPFGETQYF; CDR3 DNA: TGTGCCAGCAGCTTCCCATTCGGAGAGACCCAGTACTTC
clone size: -; V gene: TRBV5-1; CDR3 length: 14; J gene: TRBJ2-1; D gene: TRBD1; CDR3 protein: CASSSRDSLNEQFF; CDR3 DNA: TGCGCCAGCAGTTCCCGGGACAGCCTCAATGAGCAGTTCTTC
clone size: -; V gene: TRBV7-2; CDR3 length: 16; J gene: TRBJ2-5; D gene: -; CDR3 protein: CASSRGLRVAQETQYF; CDR3 DNA: TGTGCCAGCAGTAGGGGCTTGAGAGTTGCACAAGAGACCCAGTACTTC
clone size: -; V gene: TRBV5-4; CDR3 length: 14; J gene: TRBJ2-7; D gene: -; CDR3 protein: CASSSLTGFYEQYF; CDR3 DNA: TGTGCCAGCAGCTCACTGACAGGCTTCTACGAGCAGTACTTC
clone size: -; V gene: TRBV18; CDR3 length: 14; J gene: TRBJ1-1; D gene: -; CDR3 protein: CASSPRGLNTEAFF; CDR3 DNA: TGTGCCAGCTCACCCCGGGGATTGAACACTGAAGCTTTCTTT
clone size: -; V gene: TRBV5-4; CDR3 length: 16; J gene: TRBJ2-7; D gene: TRBD2; CDR3 protein: CASARLLSGNSYEQYF; CDR3 DNA: TGTGCCAGCGCCCGGCTACTTAGCGGGAACTCCTACGAGCAGTACTTC
clone size: -; V gene: TRBV29-1; CDR3 length: 13; J gene: TRBJ1-1; D gene: TRBD1; CDR3 protein: CSVRGIANTEAFF; CDR3 DNA: TGCAGCGTCAGGGGGATAGCTAACACTGAAGCTTTCTTT
clone size: once; V gene: TRBV10-3; CDR3 length: 16; J gene: TRBJ2-7; D gene: TRBD2; CDR3 protein: CAISEFRDYQRYEQYF; CDR3 DNA: TGTGCCATCAGTGAGTTCCGGGACTACCAAAGGTACGAGCAGTACTTC
clone size: once; V gene: TRBV6-1; CDR3 length: 14; J gene: TRBJ2-7; D gene: TRBD2; CDR3 protein: CASSAAGVAYEQYF; CDR3 DNA: TGTGCCAGCAGTGCCGCGGGGGTTGCCTACGAGCAGTACTTC
clone size: -; V gene: TRBV6-1; CDR3 length: 15; J gene: TRBJ2-1; D gene: -; CDR3 protein: CASSVRQVENNEQFF; CDR3 DNA: TGTGCCAGCAGTGTAAGACAGGTAGAAAACAATGAGCAGTTCTTC
clone size: -; V gene: TRBV6-1; CDR3 length: 12; J gene: TRBJ1-2; D gene: -; CDR3 protein: CASSARNYGYTF; CDR3 DNA: TGTGCCAGCAGTGCTCGTAACTATGGCTACACCTTC
clone size: -; V gene: TRBV18; CDR3 length: 17; J gene: TRBJ2-4; D gene: TRBD2; CDR3 protein: CASSPPGLAQAKNIQYF; CDR3 DNA: TGTGCCAGCTCACCCCCGGGACTAGCTCAAGCCAAAAACATTCAGTACTTC
clone size: many; V gene: TRBV19; CDR3 length: 15; J gene: TRBJ2-3; D gene: TRBD1; CDR3 protein: CASSPRQGLTDTQYF; CDR3 DNA: TGTGCCAGTAGTCCCCGACAGGGGTTGACAGATACGCAGTATTTT
clone size: few; V gene: TRBV4-1; CDR3 length: 15; J gene: TRBJ2-7; D gene: TRBD2; CDR3 protein: CASSQEGLAGYEQYF; CDR3 DNA: TGCGCCAGCAGCCAAGAAGGGCTAGCGGGCTACGAGCAGTACTTC
clone size: -; V gene: TRBV19; CDR3 length: 19; J gene: TRBJ1-5; D gene: -; CDR3 protein: CAIPRGLGRGKGTNQPQHF; CDR3 DNA: TGTGCCATCCCGCGGGGGTTGGGGCGCGGGAAGGGAACTAATCAGCCCCAGCATTTT
clone size: -; V gene: TRBV4-1; CDR3 length: 17; J gene: TRBJ2-1; D gene: TRBD2; CDR3 protein: CASSQPPGLAGIYEQFF; CDR3 DNA: TGCGCCAGCAGCCAACCACCGGGACTAGCGGGGATCTATGAGCAGTTCTTC
clone size: -; V gene: TRBV5-1; CDR3 length: 14; J gene: TRBJ2-3; D gene: TRBD2; CDR3 protein: CASSPGGSADTQYF; CDR3 DNA: TGCGCCAGCAGCCCGGGGGGGAGCGCAGATACGCAGTATTTT
clone size: once; V gene: TRBV9; CDR3 length: 17; J gene: TRBJ2-3; D gene: TRBD2; CDR3 protein: CASSVVGSGISTDTQYF; CDR3 DNA: TGTGCCAGCAGCGTAGTAGGTAGCGGGATTAGCACAGATACGCAGTATTTT
clone size: -; V gene: TRBV10-3; CDR3 length: 13; J gene: TRBJ2-1; D gene: TRBD1; CDR3 protein: CAISESRGHEQFF; CDR3 DNA: TGTGCCATCAGTGAGTCCAGGGGGCACGAGCAGTTCTTC
clone size: medium-sized; V gene: TRBV2; CDR3 length: 15; J gene: TRBJ2-4; D gene: -; CDR3 protein: CASRGAFEVKNIQYF; CDR3 DNA: TGTGCCAGCCGGGGGGCCTTTGAGGTCAAAAACATTCAGTACTTC
clone size: few; V gene: TRBV5-1; CDR3 length: 15; J gene: TRBJ2-3; D gene: -; CDR3 protein: CASSLNSGFTDTQYF; CDR3 DNA: TGCGCCAGCAGCTTGAATAGCGGCTTCACAGATACGCAGTATTTT
clone size: -; V gene: TRBV6-6; CDR3 length: 15; J gene: TRBJ2-7; D gene: TRBD1; CDR3 protein: CASSRAGTGIYEQYF; CDR3 DNA: TGTGCCAGCAGTCGCGCCGGGACAGGGATCTACGAGCAGTACTTC
clone size: -; V gene: TRBV18; CDR3 length: 14; J gene: TRBJ2-3; D gene: -; CDR3 protein: CASSPGTSTDTQYF; CDR3 DNA: TGTGCCAGCTCACCTGGGACAAGCACAGATACGCAGTATTTT
clone size: few; V gene: TRBV25-1; CDR3 length: 15; J gene: TRBJ2-2; D gene: -; CDR3 protein: CASSEYVGSGGELFF; CDR3 DNA: TGTGCCAGCAGTGAATATGTAGGCTCGGGCGGGGAGCTGTTTTTT
clone size: -; V gene: TRBV5-1; CDR3 length: 14; J gene: TRBJ1-3; D gene: -; CDR3 protein: CASTTRGGVNTIYF; CDR3 DNA: TGCGCCAGCACCACACGTGGGGGGGTAAACACCATATATTTT
clone size: -; V gene: TRBV2; CDR3 length: 14; J gene: TRBJ2-7; D gene: -; CDR3 protein: CASSAGGALREQYF; CDR3 DNA: TGTGCCAGCAGTGCCGGGGGAGCTTTGAGAGAGCAGTACTTC
clone size: -; V gene: TRBV28; CDR3 length: 14; J gene: TRBJ2-1; D gene: TRBD2; CDR3 protein: CASRGTSGYNEQFF; CDR3 DNA: TGTGCCAGCAGAGGAACTAGCGGGTACAATGAGCAGTTCTTC
clone size: few; V gene: TRBV7-8; CDR3 length: 15; J gene: TRBJ2-3; D gene: TRBD1; CDR3 protein: CASSDTGAGTDTQYF; CDR3 DNA: TGTGCCAGCAGCGACACAGGGGCGGGCACAGATACGCAGTATTTT